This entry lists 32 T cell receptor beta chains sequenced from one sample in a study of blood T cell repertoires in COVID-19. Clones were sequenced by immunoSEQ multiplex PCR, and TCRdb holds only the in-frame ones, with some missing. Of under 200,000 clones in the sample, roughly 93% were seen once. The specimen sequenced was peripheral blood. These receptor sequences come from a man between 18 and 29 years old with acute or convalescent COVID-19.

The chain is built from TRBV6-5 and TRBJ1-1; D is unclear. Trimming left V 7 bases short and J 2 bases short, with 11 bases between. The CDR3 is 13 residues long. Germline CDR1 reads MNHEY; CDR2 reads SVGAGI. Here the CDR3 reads CASTRSSNTEAFF. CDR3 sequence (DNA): TGTGCCAGCACCCGGTCCTCTAACACTGAAGCTTTCTTT.

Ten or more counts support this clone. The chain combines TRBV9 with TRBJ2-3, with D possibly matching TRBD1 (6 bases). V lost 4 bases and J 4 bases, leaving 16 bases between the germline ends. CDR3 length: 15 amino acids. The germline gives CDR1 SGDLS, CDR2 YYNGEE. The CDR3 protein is CASSIRGGAPDTQYF. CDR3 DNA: TGTGCCAGCAGCATCAGGGGTGGGGCCCCAGATACGCAGTATTTT.

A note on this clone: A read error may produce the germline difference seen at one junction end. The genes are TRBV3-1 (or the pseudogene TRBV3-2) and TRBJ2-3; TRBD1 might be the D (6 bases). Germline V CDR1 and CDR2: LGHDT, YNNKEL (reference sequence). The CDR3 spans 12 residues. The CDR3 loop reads CASSQEGAASIF. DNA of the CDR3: TGTGCCAGCAGCCAAGAGGGGGCCGCTAGCATCTTT.

As DNA, the CDR3 is TGCGCCAGCAGCTTGGCCGTCATTTCCGGGGGGAATGAAAAACTGTTTTTT. It encodes CASSLAVISGGNEKLFF. V is TRBV5-1 and J is TRBJ1-4; possibly TRBD1 for D (5 bases). Germline CDR1 is SGHRS and CDR2 is YFSETQ. Trimming took off 0 bases at V and 5 bases at J, with 17 bases between the two ends. The CDR3 is 17 amino acids.

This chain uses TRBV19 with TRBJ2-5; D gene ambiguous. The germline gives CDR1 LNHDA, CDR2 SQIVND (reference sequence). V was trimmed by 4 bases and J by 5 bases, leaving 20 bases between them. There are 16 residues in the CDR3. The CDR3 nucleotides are TGTGCCAGTAGTAAATCGGGTGGTCTAAGTGGGGAGACCCAGTACTTC. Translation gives CASSKSGGLSGETQYF.

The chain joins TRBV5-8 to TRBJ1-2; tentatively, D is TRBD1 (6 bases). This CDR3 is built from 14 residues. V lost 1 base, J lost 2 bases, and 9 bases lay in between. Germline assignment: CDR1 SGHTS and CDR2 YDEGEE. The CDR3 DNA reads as TGTGCCAGCAGCTTGCCCGACAGGAACTATGGCTACACCTTC. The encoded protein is CASSLPDRNYGYTF.

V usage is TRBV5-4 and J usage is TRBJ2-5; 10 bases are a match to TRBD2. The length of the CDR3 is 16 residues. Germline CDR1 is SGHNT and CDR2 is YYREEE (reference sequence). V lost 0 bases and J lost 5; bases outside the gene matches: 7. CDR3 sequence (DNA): TGTGCCAGCAGCTTGGAAGGGACTAGCGCGACGGAGACCCAGTACTTC. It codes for CASSLEGTSATETQYF.

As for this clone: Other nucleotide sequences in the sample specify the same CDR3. CDR3 in DNA: TGTGCCAGCAGTTTTACGGCCACTCGCTCGGGGGAGCAGTACTTC. This codes for CASSFTATRSGEQYF. The rearrangement links TRBV27 to TRBJ2-7; maybe TRBD2 (5 bases). This CDR3 contains 15 residues. The germline V and J ends were trimmed by 3 bases and 7 bases, with 19 bases remaining between them. Germline lookup yields CDR1 MNHEY and CDR2 SMNVEV (reference sequence).

This CDR3 reads CASSLDSEETQYF. The CDR3 region has the DNA TGTGCCAGCAGCTTGGACAGCGAAGAGACCCAGTACTTC. This rearrangement joins TRBV7-7 to TRBJ2-5; tentative D call: TRBD1 (6 bases). CDR3 length: 13 amino acids. Germline CDR1 SSHAT, CDR2 FNYEAQ (reference sequence). The germline V and J ends were trimmed by 3 bases and 3 bases, with 8 bases remaining between them.

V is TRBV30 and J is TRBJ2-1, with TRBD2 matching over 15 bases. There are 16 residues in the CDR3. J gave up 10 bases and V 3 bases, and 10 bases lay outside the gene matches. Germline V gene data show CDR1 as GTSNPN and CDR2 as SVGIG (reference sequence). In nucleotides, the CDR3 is TGTGCCTGGAGCTCGGGACTAGCGGGAGGCGCCGGGGAGCAGTTCTTC. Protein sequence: CAWSSGLAGGAGEQFF.

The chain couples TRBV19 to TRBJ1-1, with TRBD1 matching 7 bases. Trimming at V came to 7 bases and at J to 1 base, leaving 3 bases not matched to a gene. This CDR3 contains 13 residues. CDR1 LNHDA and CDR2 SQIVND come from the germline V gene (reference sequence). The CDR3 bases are TGTGCCAGTATGGGACAGACGAACACTGAAGCTTTCTTT. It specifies CASMGQTNTEAFF.

CDR3 bases: TGCAGCGTCGGAGTCGACAGGGGCCTGATGAACACTGAAGCTTTCTTT. The encoded protein is CSVGVDRGLMNTEAFF. This chain joins TRBV29-1 and TRBJ1-1; 8 positions agree with TRBD1. The CDR3 spans 16 residues. V dropped 6 bases and J dropped 0; count of bases not matched to a gene: 12. Germline CDR1 is SQVTM and CDR2 is ANQGSEA. The full variable domain, completed using reference TRBV29-1 and TRBJ1-1, is SAVISQKPSRDICQRGTSLTIQCQVDSQVTMMFWYRQQPGQSLTLIATANQGSEATYESGFVIDKFPISRPNLTFSTLTVSNMSPEDSSIYLCSVGVDRGLMNTEAFFGQGTRLTVV.

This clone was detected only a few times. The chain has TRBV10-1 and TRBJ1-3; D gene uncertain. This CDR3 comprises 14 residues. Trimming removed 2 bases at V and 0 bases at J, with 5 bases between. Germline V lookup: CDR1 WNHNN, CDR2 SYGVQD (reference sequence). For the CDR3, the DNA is TGCGCCAGCAGTGAGGGCCACTCTGGAAACACCATATATTTT. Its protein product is CASSEGHSGNTIYF.

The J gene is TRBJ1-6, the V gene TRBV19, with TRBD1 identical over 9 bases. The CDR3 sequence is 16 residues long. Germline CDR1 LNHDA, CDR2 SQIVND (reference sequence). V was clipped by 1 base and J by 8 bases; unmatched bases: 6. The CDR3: CASSIGWDREDSPLHF. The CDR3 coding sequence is TGTGCCAGTAGTATAGGCTGGGACAGGGAGGATTCACCCCTCCACTTT.

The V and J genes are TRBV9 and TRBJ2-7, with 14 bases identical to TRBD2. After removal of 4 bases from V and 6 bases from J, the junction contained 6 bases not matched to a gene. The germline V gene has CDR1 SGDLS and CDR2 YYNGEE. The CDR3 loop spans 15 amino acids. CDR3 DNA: TGTGCCAGCAGCCCTACGGGACTAGCGGGAGCCGAGCAGTACTTC. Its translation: CASSPTGLAGAEQYF.

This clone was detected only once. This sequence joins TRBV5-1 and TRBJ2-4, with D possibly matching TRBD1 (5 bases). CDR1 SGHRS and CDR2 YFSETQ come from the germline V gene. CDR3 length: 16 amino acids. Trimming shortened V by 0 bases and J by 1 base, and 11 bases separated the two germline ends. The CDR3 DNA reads TGCGCCAGCAGCTTGGAAACAGGTGGGGCCAAAAACATTCAGTACTTC. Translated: CASSLETGGAKNIQYF. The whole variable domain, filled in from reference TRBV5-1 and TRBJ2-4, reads KAGVTQTPRYLIKTRGQQVTLSCSPISGHRSVSWYQQTPGQGLQFLFEYFSETQRNKGNFPGRFSGRQFSNSRSEMNVSTLELGDSALYLCASSLETGGAKNIQYFGAGTRLSVL.

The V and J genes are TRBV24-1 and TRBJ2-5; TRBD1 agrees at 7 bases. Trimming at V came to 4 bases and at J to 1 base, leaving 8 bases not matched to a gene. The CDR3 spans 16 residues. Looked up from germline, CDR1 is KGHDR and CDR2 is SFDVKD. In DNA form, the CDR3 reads TGTGCCACCAGTGACCCCGGTGGACAGGCCCAAGAGACCCAGTACTTC. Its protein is CATSDPGGQAQETQYF.

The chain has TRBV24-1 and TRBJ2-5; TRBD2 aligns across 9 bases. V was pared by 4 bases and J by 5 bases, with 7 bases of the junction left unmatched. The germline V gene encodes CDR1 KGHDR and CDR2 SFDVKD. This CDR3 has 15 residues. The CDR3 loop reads CATSEEGLAGETQYF. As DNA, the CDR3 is TGTGCCACCAGTGAGGAGGGACTAGCTGGGGAGACCCAGTACTTC.

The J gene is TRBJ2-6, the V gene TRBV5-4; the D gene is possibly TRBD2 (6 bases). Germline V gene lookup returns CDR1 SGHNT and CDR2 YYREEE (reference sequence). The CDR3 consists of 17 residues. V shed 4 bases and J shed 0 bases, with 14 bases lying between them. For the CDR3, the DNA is TGTGCCAGCAGCCAAGGGGAGGCTCGCTCTGGGGCCAACGTCCTGACTTTC. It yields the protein CASSQGEARSGANVLTF.

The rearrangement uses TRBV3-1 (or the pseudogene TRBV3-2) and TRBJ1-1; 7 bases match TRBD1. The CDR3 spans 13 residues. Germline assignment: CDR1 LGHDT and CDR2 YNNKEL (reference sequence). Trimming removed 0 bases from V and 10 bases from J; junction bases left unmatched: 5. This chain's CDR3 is CASSQESAGGAFF. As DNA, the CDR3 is TGTGCCAGCAGCCAAGAGTCAGCAGGGGGAGCTTTCTTT.

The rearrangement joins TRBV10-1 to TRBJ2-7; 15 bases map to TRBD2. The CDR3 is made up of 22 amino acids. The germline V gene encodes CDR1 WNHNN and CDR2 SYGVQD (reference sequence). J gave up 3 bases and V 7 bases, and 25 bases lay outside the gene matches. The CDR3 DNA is TGCGCCAGCATTCGGACCGATTCCGGGACTAGCGGGAGGCCGCGCTGGGGCTACGAGCAGTACTTC. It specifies CASIRTDSGTSGRPRWGYEQYF.

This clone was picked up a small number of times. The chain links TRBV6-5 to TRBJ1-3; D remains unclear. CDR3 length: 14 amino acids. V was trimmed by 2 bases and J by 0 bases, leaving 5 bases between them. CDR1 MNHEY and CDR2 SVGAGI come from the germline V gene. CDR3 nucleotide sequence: TGTGCCAGCAGTTACGCGATCTCTGGAAACACCATATATTTT. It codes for CASSYAISGNTIYF.

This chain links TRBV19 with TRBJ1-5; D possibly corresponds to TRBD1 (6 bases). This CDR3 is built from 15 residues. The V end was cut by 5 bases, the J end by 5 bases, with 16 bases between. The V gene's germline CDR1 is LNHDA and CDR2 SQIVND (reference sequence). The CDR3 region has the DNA TGTGCCAGTAGTGGGGATTGGACAGCCGATCAGCCCCAGCATTTT. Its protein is CASSGDWTADQPQHF.

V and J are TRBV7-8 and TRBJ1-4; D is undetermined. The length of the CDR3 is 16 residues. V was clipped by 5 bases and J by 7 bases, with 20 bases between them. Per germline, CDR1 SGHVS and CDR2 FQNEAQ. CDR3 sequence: CASSTRRAPLIEKLFF. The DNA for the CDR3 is TGTGCCAGCAGCACAAGGAGGGCCCCGTTGATTGAAAAACTGTTTTTT. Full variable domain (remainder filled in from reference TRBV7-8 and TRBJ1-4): GAGVSQSPRYKVAKRGQDVALRCDPISGHVSLFWYQQALGQGPEFLTYFQNEAQLDKSGLPSDRFFAERPEGSVSTLKIQRTQQEDSAVYLCASSTRRAPLIEKLFFGSGTQLSVL.

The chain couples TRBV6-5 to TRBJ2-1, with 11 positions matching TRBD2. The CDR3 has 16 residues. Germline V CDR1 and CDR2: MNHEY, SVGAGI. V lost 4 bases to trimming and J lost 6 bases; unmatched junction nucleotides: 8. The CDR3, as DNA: TGTGCCAGCAGTTTCTCACTAGCGGGAGCTTCCAATGAGCAGTTCTTC. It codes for CASSFSLAGASNEQFF.

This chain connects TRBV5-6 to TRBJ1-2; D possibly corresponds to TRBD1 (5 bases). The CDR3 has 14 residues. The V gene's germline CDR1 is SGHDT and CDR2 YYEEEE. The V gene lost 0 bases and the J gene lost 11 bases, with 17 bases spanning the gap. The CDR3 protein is CASSLASGVRAYTF. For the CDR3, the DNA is TGTGCCAGCAGCTTGGCTTCGGGGGTTAGGGCGTACACCTTC.

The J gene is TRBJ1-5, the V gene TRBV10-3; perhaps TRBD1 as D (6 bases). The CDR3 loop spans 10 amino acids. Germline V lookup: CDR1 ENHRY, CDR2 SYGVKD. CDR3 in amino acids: CVRGNQPQHF. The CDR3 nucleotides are TGTGTAAGGGGGAATCAGCCCCAGCATTTT.

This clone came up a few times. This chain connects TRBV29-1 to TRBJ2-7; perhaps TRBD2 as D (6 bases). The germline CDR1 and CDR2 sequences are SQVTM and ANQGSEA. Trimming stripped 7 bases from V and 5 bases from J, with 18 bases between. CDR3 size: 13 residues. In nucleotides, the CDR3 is TGCAGCGGACGGAAAAGCGGGCTCCACGAGCAGTACTTC. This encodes CSGRKSGLHEQYF.

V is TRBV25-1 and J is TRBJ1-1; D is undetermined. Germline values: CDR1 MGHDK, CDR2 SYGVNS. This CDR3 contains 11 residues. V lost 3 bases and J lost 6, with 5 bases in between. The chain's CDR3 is CASSERSEAFF. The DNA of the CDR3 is TGTGCCAGCAGTGAGAGGTCTGAAGCTTTCTTT.

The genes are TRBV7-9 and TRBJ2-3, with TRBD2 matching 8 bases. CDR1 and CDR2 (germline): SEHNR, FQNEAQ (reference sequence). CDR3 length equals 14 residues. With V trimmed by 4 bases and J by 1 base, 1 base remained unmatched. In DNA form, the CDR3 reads TGTGCCAGCAGCTCGACTAGCGGCACAGATACGCAGTATTTT. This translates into CASSSTSGTDTQYF.

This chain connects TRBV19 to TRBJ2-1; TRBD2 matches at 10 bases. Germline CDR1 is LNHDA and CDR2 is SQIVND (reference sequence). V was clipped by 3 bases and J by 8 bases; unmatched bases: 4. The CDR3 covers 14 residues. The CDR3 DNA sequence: TGTGCCAGTAGTATTACTAGCGGGGACTATGAGCAGTTCTTC. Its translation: CASSITSGDYEQFF.

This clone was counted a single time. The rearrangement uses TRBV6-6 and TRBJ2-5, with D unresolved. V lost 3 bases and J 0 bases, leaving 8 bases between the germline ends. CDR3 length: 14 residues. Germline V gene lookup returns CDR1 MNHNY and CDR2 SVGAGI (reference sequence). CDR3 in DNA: TGTGCCAGCAGTTATAGTACTAACCAAGAGACCCAGTACTTC. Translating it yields CASSYSTNQETQYF.